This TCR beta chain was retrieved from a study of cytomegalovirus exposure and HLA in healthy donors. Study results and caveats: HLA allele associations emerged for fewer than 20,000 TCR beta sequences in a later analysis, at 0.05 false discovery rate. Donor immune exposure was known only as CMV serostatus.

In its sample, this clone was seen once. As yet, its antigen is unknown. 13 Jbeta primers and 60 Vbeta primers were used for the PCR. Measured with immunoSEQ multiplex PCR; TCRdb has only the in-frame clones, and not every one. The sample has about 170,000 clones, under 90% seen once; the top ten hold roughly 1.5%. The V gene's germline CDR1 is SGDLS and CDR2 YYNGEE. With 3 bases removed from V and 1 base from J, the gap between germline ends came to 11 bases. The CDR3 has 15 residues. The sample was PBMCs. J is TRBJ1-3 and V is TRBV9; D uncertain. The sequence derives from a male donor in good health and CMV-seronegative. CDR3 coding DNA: TGTGCCAGCAGCGGGGGTCGGGAGTCTGGAAACACCATATATTTT. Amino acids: CASSGGRESGNTIYF.